The T cell receptor (beta chain) described here comes from a study of vaccination and CD4 T cells after COVID-19. Study-wide background: It was a median around 100 days after diagnosis, with a range of 35 to 161, that post-COVID samples were drawn.

Study results and limitations: Early post-infection timepoints were missing, and relatively few convalescent patients were studied.

Indicated treatment: approximately 10-day PBMC culture with coronavirus spike peptide pools or control peptides (ViraFEST assay). An Oncomine TCR Beta short-read assay was used to sequence the DNA from cultured CD4+ T cells. One entry per CDR3 protein, called by TCRdb with MiXCR from the PCR reads. The sample records under 15,000 distinct CDR3 sequences, about 76% being singletons. This clonotype was seen only a few times. Its cognate antigen is unknown. The CDR3 is made up of 15 amino acids. CDR1 MNHEY and CDR2 SMNVEV come from the germline V gene (reference sequence). The V gene lost 2 bases and the J gene lost 2 bases, with 11 bases spanning the gap.

This TCR came from a human donor who had recovered from COVID-19. The sequencing input was CD4+ T cells from blood, cultured in vitro. V gene TRBV27 combines with J gene TRBJ2-3; D may match TRBD1 or TRBD2 (5 bases each). The CDR3 DNA is TGTGCCAGCAGTTTAAGGGACCTAAACACAGATACGCAGTATTTT. It is translated as CASSLRDLNTDTQYF.